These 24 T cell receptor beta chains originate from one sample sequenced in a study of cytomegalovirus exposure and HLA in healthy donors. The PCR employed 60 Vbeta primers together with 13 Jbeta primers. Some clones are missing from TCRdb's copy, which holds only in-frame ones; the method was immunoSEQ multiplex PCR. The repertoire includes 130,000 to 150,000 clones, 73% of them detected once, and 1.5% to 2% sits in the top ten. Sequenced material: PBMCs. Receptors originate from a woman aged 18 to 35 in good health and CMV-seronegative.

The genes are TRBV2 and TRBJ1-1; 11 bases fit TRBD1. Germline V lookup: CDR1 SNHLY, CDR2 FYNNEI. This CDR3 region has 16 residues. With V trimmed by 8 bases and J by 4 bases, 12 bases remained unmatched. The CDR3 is CASRTGGRVTGTEAFF. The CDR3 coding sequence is TGTGCCAGCCGGACAGGGGGCCGGGTGACGGGCACTGAAGCTTTCTTT. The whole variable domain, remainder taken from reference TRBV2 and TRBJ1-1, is EPEVTQTPSHQVTQMGQEVILRCVPISNHLYFYWYRQILGQKVEFLVSFYNNEISEKSEIFDDQFSVERPDGSNFTLKIRSTKLEDSAMYFCASRTGGRVTGTEAFFGQGTRLTVV.

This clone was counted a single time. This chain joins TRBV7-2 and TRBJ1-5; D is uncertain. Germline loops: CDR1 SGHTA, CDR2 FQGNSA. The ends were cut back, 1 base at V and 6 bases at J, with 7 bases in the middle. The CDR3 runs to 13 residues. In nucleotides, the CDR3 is TGTGCCAGCAGCTTAGTGGCGGGTCAGCCCCAGCATTTT. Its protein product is CASSLVAGQPQHF.

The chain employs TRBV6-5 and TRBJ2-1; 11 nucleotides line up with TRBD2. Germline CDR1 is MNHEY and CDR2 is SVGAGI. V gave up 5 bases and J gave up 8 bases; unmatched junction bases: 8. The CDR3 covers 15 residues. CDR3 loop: CASSPLAGVVHEQFF. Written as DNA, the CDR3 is TGTGCCAGCAGTCCACTAGCGGGAGTGGTACATGAGCAGTTCTTC.

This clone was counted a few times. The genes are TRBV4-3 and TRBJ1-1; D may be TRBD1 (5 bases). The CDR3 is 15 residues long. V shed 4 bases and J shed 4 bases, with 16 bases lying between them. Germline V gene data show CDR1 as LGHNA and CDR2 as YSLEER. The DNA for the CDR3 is TGCGCCAGCAGCCCGGGGGAGTTGCTACTCACTGAAGCTTTCTTT. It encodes CASSPGELLLTEAFF.

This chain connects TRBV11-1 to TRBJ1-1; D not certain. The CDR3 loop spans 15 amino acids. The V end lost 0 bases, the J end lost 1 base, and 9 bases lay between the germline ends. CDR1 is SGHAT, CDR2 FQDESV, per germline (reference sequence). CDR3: CASSLASERNTEAFF. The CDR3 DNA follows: TGTGCCAGCAGCTTAGCGAGCGAGCGGAACACTGAAGCTTTCTTT.

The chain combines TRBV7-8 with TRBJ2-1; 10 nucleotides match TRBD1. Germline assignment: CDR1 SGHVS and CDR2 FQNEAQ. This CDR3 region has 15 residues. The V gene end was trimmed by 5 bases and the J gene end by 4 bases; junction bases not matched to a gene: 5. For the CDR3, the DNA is TGTGCCAGCAGCGAAAGGACAGGGGGGTACAATGAGCAGTTCTTC. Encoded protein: CASSERTGGYNEQFF.

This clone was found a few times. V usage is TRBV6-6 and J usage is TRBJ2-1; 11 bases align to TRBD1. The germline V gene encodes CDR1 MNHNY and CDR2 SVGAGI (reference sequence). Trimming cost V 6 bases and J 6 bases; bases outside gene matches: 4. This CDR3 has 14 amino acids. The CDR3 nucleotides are TGTGCCAGCAGAATGGGACAGGGGGTCAATGAGCAGTTCTTC. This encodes CASRMGQGVNEQFF.

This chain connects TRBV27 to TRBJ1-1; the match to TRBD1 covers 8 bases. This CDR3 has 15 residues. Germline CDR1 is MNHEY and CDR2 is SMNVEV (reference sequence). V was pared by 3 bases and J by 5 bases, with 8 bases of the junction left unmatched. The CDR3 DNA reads TGTGCCAGCAGTTTTTCAGGGGGCTTATGGACTGAAGCTTTCTTT. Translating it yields CASSFSGGLWTEAFF.

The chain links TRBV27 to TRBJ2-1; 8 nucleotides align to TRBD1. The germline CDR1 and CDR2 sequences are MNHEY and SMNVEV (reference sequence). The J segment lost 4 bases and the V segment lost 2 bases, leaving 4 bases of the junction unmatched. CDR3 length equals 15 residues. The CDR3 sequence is CASSLGRGPYNEQFF. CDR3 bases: TGTGCCAGCAGTTTAGGCAGGGGGCCTTACAATGAGCAGTTCTTC.

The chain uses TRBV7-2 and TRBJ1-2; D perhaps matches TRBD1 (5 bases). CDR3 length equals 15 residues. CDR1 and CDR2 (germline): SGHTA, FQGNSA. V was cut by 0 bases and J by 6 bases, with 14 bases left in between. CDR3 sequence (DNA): TGTGCCAGCAGCTTAGCCCGCGGGGCACAAGATGGCTACACCTTC. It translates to CASSLARGAQDGYTF.

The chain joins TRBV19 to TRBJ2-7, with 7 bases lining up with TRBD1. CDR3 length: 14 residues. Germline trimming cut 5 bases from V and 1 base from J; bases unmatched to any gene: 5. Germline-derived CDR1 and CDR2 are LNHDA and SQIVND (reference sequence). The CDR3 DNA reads TGTGCCAGTAGTGAACAGGGGATTTCCTACGAGCAGTACTTC. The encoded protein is CASSEQGISYEQYF.

The CDR3 nucleotides are TGTGCCAGCAGCTTATGGCATAGCAATCAGCCCCAGCATTTT. As protein: CASSLWHSNQPQHF. The V call is TRBV7-2, the J call TRBJ1-5; D is undetermined. In germline, CDR1 is SGHTA, CDR2 FQGNSA. Trimming shortened V by 2 bases and J by 0 bases, and 5 bases separated the two germline ends. The CDR3 sequence is 14 residues long.

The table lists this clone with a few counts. The CDR3: CASSQGTQVTNYGYTF. The CDR3 DNA reads as TGCGCCAGCAGCCAAGGCACCCAGGTCACTAACTATGGCTACACCTTC. This sequence joins TRBV4-3 and TRBJ1-2; D ambiguous. The germline CDR1 and CDR2 sequences are LGHNA and YSLEER. V was pared by 1 base and J by 0 bases, with 12 bases between. This CDR3 region has 16 residues.

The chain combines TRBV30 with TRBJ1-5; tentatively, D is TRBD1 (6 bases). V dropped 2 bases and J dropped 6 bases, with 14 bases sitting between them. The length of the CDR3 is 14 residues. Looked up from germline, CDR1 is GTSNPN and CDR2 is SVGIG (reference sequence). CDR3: CAWSFRGLGQPQHF. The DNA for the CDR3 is TGTGCCTGGAGTTTCAGGGGCTTGGGTCAGCCCCAGCATTTT.

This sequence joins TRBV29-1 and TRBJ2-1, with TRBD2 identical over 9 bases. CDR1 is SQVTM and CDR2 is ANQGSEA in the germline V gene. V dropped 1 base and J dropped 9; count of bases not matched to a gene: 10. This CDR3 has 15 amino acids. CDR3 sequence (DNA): TGCAGCGTTGAAGTGGCGGGAGGGCCTTCGGTTGAGCAGTTCTTC. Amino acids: CSVEVAGGPSVEQFF.

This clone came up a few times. The CDR3 coding sequence is TGTGCTAGTGGTCGACAGGGCGCCGGGGAGCTGTTTTTT. Its protein is CASGRQGAGELFF. The chain has TRBV12-5 and TRBJ2-2; 7 bases agree with TRBD1. Germline-derived CDR1 and CDR2 are LGHNT and FRNRAP. Trimming took 5 bases from V and 6 from J; bases not matched to a gene: 3. CDR3 length: 13 amino acids.

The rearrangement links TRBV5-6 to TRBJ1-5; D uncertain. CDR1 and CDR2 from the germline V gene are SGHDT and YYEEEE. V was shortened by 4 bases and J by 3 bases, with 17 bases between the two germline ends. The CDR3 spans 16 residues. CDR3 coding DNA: TGTGCCAGCAGCCCGAGGTCTAAAGGCCCCAATCAGCCCCAGCATTTT. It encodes CASSPRSKGPNQPQHF.

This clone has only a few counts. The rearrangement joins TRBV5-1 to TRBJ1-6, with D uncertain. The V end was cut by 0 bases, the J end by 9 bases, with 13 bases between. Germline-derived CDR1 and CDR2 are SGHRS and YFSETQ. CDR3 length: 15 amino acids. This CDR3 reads CASSLVAGSASPLHF. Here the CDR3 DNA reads TGCGCCAGCAGCTTGGTGGCGGGGTCGGCTTCACCCCTCCACTTT.

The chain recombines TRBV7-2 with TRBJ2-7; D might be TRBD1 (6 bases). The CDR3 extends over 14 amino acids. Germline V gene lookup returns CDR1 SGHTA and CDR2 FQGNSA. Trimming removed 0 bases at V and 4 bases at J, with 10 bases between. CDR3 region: CASSLAGRGYEQYF. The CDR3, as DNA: TGTGCCAGCAGCTTAGCGGGCAGGGGATACGAGCAGTACTTC.

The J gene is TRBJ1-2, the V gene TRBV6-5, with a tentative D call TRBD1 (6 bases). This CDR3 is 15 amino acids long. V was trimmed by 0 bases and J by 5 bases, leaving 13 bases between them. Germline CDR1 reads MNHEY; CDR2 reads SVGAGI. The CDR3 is CASSYSIGTPYGYTF. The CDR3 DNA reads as TGTGCCAGCAGTTACTCGATAGGGACACCTTATGGCTACACCTTC.

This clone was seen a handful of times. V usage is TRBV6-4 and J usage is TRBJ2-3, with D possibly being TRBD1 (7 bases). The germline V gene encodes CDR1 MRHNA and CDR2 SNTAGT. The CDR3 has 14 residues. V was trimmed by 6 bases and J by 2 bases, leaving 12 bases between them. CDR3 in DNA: TGTGCCAGCAGGCAGGGGGAGGACACAGATACGCAGTATTTT. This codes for CASRQGEDTDTQYF.

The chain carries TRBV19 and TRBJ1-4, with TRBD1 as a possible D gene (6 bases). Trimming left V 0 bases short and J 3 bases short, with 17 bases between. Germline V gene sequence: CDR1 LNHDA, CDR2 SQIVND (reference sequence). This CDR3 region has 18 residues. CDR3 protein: CASSIEGAISSANEKLFF. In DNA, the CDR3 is TGTGCCAGTAGTATAGAGGGGGCTATTTCGTCGGCTAATGAAAAACTGTTTTTT.

CDR3 residues: CASSVAKGALDEQFF. Written as DNA, the CDR3 is TGTGCCAGCAGCGTAGCTAAGGGGGCGCTGGATGAGCAGTTCTTC. The chain links TRBV9 to TRBJ2-1; TRBD1 aligns across 7 bases. The CDR3 length is 15 residues. Germline V gives CDR1 SGDLS, CDR2 YYNGEE. V lost 0 bases to trimming and J lost 8 bases; unmatched junction nucleotides: 8.

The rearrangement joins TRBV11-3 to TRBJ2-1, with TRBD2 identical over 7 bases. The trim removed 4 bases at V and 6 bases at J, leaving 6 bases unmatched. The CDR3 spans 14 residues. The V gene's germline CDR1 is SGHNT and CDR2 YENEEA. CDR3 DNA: TGTGCCAGCAGCTCCTTAGCGGGTGCCAATGAGCAGTTCTTC. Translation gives CASSSLAGANEQFF. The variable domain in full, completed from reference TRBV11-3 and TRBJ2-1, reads EAGVVQSPRYKIIEKKQPVAFWCNPISGHNTLYWYLQNLGQGPELLIRYENEEAVDDSQLPKDRFSAERLKGVDSTLKIQPAELGDSAVYLCASSSLAGANEQFFGPGTRLTVL.